The T cell receptor beta chain described here comes from a study of blood T cell repertoires in COVID-19 (dated by TCRdb to about 2020). Study-wide context: Collaborator samples came from the United States, Italy and Spain and covered acute and convalescent phases of COVID-19. Subjects who had been exposed to COVID-19, were actively infected with it, or had recovered from it provided the deeply sampled blood TCRbeta repertoires that made up the dataset. The sample metadata nearly always contained a de-identified subject ID, COVID-19 status, age in years and sex. The repertoires were made available in a free public database intended to serve as a resource for research on the immune response to SARS-CoV-2. The samples were drawn from two sources: the first 160 participants of the ongoing ImmuneRACE study, and 1,254 subjects contributed by 6 global collaborators. Where HLA class I and class II types were available, the types were taken from metadata supplied by the sample provider, not from assay-based typing. The material from the prospective study consisted of cDNA or gDNA derived from T cells, B-cell-depleted T cells, or PBMCs. Findings and caveats that apply to the study as a whole: How much clinical and demographic metadata was included differed by source and by participant, and the metadata was provided uncurated.

From its cysteine to its phenylalanine, the CDR3 spans 14 amino acids. Just CDR3 DNA is preserved here, 42 bases in frame from base 1. At the junction V is shortened by 6 bases and J by 14 bases; bases outside the gene matches: 10. From a lookup of the germline V gene (reference sequence), CDR1 and CDR2 are MNHEY and SMNVEV. TCRbeta CDR3 regions were amplified from genomic DNA by means of the immunoSEQ Assay, a bias-controlled multiplex PCR. The original methods were these. The number of nucleated cells in each sample was estimated from the amplification of reference gene primers within the assay. To quantify the absolute abundance of each unique TCRbeta CDR3 rearrangement, sequence reads were collapsed and filtered. For each sample, productive Simpson clonality was calculated as the square root of Simpson's diversity index over productive rearrangements. TCRdb carries this immuneACCESS record with in-frame sequences only. Its versions omit some clonotypes, under half of them owing to an unresolved V gene in the studies checked, with the rest unexplained. Clone size and the V and J calls come from that table; the DNA yielded D and trimming. Counted in this sample were 200,000 to 250,000 clones; about 83% of them appeared once. In total, the top ten clones hold roughly 2% of the sample.

Points on this clone: Its recognized antigen is unknown. No qualities accompany the bases; no much larger clone lies one base away.

Participants in the prospective study were enrolled through a virtual design, were aged roughly 18 to 100 years, and lived in approximately 25 United States geographic areas. To assign participants to cohorts, the prospective study relied on clinical history that participants themselves reported in a screening survey and a study questionnaire. Recovered participants in ImmuneRACE Cohort 3 were defined by two consecutive negative NP/OP PCR tests, clearance by a healthcare professional, or resolution of symptoms. Each participant in the prospective study had whole blood, serum and a nasopharyngeal or oropharyngeal swab collected by mobile phlebotomists. Participants in the prospective study had the option to provide additional blood draws and questionnaires over a roughly two-month period. Before DNA extraction, blood samples from the prospective study were shipped at room temperature or frozen.

This clonotype was obtained from a woman aged 50 to 60 who had recovered from COVID-19. Recombination connected TRBV27 to TRBJ1-6; 10 middle bases align to TRBD1. The source material was PBMCs or T cells enriched from blood (not recorded which). Here the CDR3 is given as CASSPGQGVLALHF. The sequenced DNA: TGTGCCAGCAGCCCCGGACAGGGGGTTTTGGCCCTCCACTTT.